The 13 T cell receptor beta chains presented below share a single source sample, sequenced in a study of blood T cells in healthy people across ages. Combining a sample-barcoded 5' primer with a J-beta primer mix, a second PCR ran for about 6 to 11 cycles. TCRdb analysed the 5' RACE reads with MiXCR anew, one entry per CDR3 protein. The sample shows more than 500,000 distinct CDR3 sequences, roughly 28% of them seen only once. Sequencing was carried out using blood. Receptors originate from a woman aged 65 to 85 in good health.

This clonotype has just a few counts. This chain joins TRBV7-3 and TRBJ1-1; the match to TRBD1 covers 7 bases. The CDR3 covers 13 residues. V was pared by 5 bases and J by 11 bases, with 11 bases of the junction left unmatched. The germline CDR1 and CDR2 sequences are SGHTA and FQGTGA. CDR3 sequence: CASSQGQDGLAFF. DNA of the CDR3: TGTGCCAGCAGCCAAGGACAGGATGGTCTGGCTTTCTTT.

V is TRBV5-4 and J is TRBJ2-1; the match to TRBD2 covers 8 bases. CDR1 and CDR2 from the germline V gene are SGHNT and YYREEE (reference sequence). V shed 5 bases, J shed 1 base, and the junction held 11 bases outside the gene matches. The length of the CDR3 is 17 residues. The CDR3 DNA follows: TGTGCCAGCAGGAGGGGACTAGTCAGTAATTCCTACAATGAGCAGTTCTTC. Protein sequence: CASRRGLVSNSYNEQFF.

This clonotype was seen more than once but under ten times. The CDR3 coding sequence is TGTGCCAGCAGCGTAGTCAGGGCAGGAACAGATACGCAGTATTTT. Translating gives CASSVVRAGTDTQYF. The chain has TRBV9 and TRBJ2-3, with TRBD1 as a possible D gene (5 bases). This CDR3 contains 15 residues. V lost 0 bases, J lost 3 bases, and 11 bases lay in between. Per germline, CDR1 SGDLS and CDR2 YYNGEE.

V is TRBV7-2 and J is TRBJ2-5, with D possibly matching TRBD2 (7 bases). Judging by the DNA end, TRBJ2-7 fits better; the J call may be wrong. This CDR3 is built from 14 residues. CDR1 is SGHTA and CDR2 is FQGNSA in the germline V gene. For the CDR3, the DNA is TGTGCCAGCAGCTCGGCGGGGGCCTCCTACGAGCAGTACTTC. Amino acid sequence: CASSSAGASYEQYF.

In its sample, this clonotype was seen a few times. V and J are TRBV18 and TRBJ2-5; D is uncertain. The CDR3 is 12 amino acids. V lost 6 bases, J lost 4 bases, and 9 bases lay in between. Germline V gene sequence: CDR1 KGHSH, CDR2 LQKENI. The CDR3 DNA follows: TGTGCCAGCTCTCCCGTAGCAGAGACCCAGTACTTC. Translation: CASSPVAETQYF.

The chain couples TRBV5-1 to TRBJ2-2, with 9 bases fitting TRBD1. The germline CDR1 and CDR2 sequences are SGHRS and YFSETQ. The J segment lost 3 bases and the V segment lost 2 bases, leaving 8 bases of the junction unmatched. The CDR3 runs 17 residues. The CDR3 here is CASSFLGGQGHTGELFF. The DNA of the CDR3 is TGCGCCAGCAGCTTCCTAGGAGGACAGGGGCACACCGGGGAGCTGTTTTTT.

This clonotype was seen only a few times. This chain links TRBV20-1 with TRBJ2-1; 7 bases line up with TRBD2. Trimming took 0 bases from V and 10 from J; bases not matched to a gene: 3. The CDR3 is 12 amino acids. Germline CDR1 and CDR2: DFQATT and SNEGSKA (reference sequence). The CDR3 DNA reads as TGCAGTGCTAGAGATCCGGGACTAGAGCAGTTCTTC. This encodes CSARDPGLEQFF.

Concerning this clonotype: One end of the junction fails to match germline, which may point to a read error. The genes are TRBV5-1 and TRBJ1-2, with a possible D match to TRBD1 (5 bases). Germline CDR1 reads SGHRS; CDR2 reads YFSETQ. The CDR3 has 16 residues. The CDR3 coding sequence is TGCGCCAGCAGCTTGGGGTTGGGGCAGGCGATCTATGGCTACGCCTTC. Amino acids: CASSLGLGQAIYGYAF. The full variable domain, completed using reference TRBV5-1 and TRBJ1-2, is KAGVTQTPRYLIKTRGQQVTLSCSPISGHRSVSWYQQTPGQGLQFLFEYFSETQRNKGNFPGRFSGRQFSNSRSEMNVSTLELGDSALYLCASSLGLGQAIYGYAFGSGTRLTVV.

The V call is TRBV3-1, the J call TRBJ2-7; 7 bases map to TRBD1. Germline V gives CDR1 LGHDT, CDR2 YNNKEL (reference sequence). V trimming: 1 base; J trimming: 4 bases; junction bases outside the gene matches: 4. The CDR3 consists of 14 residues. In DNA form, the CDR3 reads TGTGCCAGCAGCCAAGGCGACAGGGCTTACGAGCAGTACTTC. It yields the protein CASSQGDRAYEQYF.

The CDR3 here is CASTHARPQSNIQYF. The CDR3 DNA reads as TGTGCCAGCACCCACGCGCGGCCCCAATCAAACATTCAGTACTTC. This chain connects TRBV7-2 to TRBJ2-4; D gene ambiguous. The CDR3 consists of 15 residues. Germline assignment: CDR1 SGHTA and CDR2 FQGNSA. Trimming removed 7 bases from V and 6 bases from J, with 19 bases in between.

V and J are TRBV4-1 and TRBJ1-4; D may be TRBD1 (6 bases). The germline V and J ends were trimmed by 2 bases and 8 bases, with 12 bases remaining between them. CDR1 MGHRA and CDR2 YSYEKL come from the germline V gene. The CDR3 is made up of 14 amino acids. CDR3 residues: CASSQPQGGEKLFF. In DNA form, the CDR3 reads TGCGCCAGCAGCCAACCACAGGGAGGGGAAAAACTGTTTTTT.

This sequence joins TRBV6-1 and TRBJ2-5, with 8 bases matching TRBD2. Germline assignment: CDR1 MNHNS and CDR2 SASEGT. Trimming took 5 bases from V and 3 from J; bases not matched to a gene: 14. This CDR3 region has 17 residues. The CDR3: CASSHSTTILAEETQYF. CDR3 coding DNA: TGTGCCAGCAGTCATTCCACCACCATACTAGCGGAAGAGACCCAGTACTTC.

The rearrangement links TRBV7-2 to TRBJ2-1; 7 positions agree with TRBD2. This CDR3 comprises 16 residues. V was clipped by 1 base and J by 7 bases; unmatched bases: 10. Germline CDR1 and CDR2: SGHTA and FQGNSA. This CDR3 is CASSLGMRGRRNEQFF. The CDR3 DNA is TGTGCCAGCAGCTTAGGGATGCGGGGGAGAAGGAATGAGCAGTTCTTC. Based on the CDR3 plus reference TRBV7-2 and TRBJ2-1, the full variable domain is GAGVSQSPSNKVTEKGKDVELRCDPISGHTALYWYRQSLGQGLEFLIYFQGNSAPDKSGLPSDRFSAERTGGSVSTLTIQRTQQEDSAVYLCASSLGMRGRRNEQFFGPGTRLTVL.